This record concerns one T cell receptor beta chain sequence. Its cognate antigen is unknown. This entry comes from a study of Ad26.COV2.S vaccination and SARS-CoV-2 variants. Overall study context: This donor came from the COV1001 trial of Ad26.COV2.S.

Trimming stripped 6 bases from V and 0 bases from J, with 14 bases between. The length of the CDR3 is 15 residues. CDR1 is MNHEY, CDR2 SVGAGI, per germline. Whole-study findings and limits: Vaccinees displayed broader spike-specific TCR repertoires than placebo recipients. Vaccinees reportedly had broad spike-specific CD8+ and CD4+ T cell responses.

Here immunoSEQ multiplex PCR was the method, and the copy in TCRdb shows in-frame clones only, minus some. This sample has about 250,000 clones, with around 87% found just once. Treatment described: around 19 received Ad26.COV2.S at low or high dose, single or two shots; roughly 5 received placebo; per-sample allocation not given. It was on day 63 after the first vaccine or placebo injection that samples were taken. It was an adult aged 18-55 years in Boston who was the donor. The chain recombines TRBV6-5 with TRBJ1-1, with D possibly TRBD1 on 6 matching bases. This TCR was sampled from a person aged 18-60 years who received the Ad26.COV2.S COVID-19 vaccine or a placebo. Sequencing was performed on peripheral blood, taken in a trial of Ad26.COV2.S vaccine versus placebo. This CDR3 reads CASSRQGILNTEAFF. As DNA, the CDR3 is TGTGCCAGCAGCCGCCAGGGGATACTGAACACTGAAGCTTTCTTT.